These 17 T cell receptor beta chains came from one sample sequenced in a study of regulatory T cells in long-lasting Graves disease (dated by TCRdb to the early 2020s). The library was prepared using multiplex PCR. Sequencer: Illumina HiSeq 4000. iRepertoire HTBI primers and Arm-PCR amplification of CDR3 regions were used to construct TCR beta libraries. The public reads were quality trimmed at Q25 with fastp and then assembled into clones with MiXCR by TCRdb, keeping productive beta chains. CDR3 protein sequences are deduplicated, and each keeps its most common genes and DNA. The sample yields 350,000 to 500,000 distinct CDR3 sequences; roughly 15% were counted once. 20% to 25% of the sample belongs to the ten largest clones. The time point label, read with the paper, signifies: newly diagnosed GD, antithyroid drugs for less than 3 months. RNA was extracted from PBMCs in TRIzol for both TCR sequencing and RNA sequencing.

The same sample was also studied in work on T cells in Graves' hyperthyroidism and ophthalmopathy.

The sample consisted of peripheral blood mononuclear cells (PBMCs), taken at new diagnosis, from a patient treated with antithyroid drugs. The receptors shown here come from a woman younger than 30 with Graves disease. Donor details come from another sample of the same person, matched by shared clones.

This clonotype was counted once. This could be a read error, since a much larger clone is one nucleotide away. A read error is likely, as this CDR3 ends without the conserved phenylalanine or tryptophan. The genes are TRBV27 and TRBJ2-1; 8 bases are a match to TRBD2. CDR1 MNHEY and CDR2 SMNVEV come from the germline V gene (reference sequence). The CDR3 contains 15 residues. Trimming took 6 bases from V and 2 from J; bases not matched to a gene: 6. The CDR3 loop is CASRERGSTYNEQFL. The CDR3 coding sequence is TGTGCCAGCAGAGAGCGGGGGAGCACCTACAATGAGCAGTTCCTC.

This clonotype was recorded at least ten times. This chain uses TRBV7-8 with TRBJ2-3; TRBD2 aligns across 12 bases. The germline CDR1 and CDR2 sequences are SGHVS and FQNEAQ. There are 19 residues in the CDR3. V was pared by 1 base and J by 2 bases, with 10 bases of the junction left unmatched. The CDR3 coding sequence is TGTGCCAGCAGCTTAGATGTTCTGAGGACTAGCGGGATCACAGATACGCAGTATTTT. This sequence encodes CASSLDVLRTSGITDTQYF. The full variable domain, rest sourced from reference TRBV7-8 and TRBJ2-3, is GAGVSQSPRYKVAKRGQDVALRCDPISGHVSLFWYQQALGQGPEFLTYFQNEAQLDKSGLPSDRFFAERPEGSVSTLKIQRTQQEDSAVYLCASSLDVLRTSGITDTQYFGPGTRLTVL.

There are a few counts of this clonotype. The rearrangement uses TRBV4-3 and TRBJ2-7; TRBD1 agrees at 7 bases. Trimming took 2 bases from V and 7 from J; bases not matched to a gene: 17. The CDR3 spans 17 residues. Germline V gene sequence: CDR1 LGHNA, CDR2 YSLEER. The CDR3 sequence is CASSQLKTGTTLGEQYF. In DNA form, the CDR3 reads TGCGCCAGCAGCCAACTAAAGACAGGGACCACTTTGGGGGAGCAGTACTTC.

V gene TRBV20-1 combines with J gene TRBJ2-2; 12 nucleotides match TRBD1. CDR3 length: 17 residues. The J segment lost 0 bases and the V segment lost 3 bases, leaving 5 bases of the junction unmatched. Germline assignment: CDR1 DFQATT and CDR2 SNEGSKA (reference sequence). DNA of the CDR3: TGCAGTGCTAGTGGGACAGGGGGCGGCGCGAACACCGGGGAGCTGTTTTTT. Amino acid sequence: CSASGTGGGANTGELFF.

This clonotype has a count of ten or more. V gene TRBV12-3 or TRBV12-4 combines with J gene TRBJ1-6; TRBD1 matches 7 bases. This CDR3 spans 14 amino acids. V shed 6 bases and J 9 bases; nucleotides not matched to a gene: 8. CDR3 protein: CASRPGGFGSPLHF. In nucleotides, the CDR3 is TGTGCCAGCAGACCAGGGGGATTCGGTTCACCCCTCCACTTT.

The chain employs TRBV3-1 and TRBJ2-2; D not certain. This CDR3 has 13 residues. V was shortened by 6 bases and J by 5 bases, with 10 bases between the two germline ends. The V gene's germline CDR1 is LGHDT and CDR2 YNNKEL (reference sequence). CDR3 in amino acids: CASRYKGTGELFF. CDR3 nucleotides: TGTGCCAGCAGGTACAAAGGGACCGGGGAGCTGTTTTTT.

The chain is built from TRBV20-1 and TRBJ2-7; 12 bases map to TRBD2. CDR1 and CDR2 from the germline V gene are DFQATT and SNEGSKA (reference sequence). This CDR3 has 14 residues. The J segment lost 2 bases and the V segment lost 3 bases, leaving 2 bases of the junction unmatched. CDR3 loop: CSASRTSGTYEQYF. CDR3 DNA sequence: TGCAGTGCTAGTAGGACTAGCGGGACCTACGAGCAGTACTTC.

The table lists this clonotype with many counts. The CDR3 DNA reads TGTGCCAGCAGCCCACGCCCTGACAGGGGAGGGAACACCGGGGAGCTGTTTTTT. Translation: CASSPRPDRGGNTGELFF. The gene calls are TRBV11-3 and TRBJ2-2; TRBD1 matches 8 bases. V trimming: 5 bases; J trimming: 1 base; junction bases outside the gene matches: 12. The length of the CDR3 is 18 residues. The germline gives CDR1 SGHNT, CDR2 YENEEA. The entire variable domain, with the rest obtained from reference TRBV11-3 and TRBJ2-2, is as follows: EAGVVQSPRYKIIEKKQPVAFWCNPISGHNTLYWYLQNLGQGPELLIRYENEEAVDDSQLPKDRFSAERLKGVDSTLKIQPAELGDSAVYLCASSPRPDRGGNTGELFFGEGSRLTVL.

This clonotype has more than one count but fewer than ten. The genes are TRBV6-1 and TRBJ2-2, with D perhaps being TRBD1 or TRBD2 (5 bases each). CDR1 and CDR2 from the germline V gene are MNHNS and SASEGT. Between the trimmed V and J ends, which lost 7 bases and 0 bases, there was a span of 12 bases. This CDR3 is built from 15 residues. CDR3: CASTPVGANTGELFF. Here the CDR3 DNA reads TGTGCCAGCACCCCCGTGGGGGCGAACACCGGGGAGCTGTTTTTT.

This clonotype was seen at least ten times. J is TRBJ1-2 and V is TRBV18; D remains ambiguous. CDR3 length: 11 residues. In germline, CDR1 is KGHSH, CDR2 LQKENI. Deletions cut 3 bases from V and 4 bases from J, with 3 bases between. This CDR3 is CASSPGYGYTF. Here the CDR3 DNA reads TGTGCCAGCTCACCTGGCTATGGCTACACCTTC.

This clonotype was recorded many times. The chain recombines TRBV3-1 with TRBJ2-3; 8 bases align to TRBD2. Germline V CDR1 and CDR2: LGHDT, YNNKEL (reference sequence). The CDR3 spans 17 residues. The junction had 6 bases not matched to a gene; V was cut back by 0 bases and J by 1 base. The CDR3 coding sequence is TGTGCCAGCAGCCAAGATGTTCAGCGGGGGCGCACAGATACGCAGTATTTT. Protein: CASSQDVQRGRTDTQYF.

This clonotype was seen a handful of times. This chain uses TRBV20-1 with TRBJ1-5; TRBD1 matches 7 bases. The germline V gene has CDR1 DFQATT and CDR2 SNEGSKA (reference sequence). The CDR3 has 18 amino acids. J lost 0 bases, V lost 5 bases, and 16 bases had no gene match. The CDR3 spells CSAEIESTGTASNQPQHF. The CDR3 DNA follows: TGCAGTGCTGAGATAGAGTCTACCGGGACAGCTAGCAATCAGCCCCAGCATTTT.

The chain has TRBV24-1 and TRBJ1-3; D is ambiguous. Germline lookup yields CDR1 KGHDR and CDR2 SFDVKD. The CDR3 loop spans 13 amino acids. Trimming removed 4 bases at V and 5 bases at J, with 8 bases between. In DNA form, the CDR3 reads TGTGCCACCAGTGAATCAACAAGAAACACCATATATTTT. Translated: CATSESTRNTIYF.

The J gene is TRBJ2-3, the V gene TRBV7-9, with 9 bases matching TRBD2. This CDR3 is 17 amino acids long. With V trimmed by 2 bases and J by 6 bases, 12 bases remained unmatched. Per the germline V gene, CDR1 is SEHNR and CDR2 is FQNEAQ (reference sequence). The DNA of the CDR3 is TGTGCCAGCAGCTTAAGGCTAGCGGGACCTTTGGTGGATACGCAGTATTTT. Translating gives CASSLRLAGPLVDTQYF. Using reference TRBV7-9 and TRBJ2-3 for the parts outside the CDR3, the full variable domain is DTGVSQNPRHKITKRGQNVTFRCDPISEHNRLYWYRQTLGQGPEFLTYFQNEAQLEKSRLLSDRFSAERPKGSFSTLEIQRTEQGDSAMYLCASSLRLAGPLVDTQYFGPGTRLTVL.

The chain's CDR3 is CASSLGYLEEKLFF. CDR3 bases: TGCGCCAGCAGCTTGGGGTATTTGGAAGAAAAACTGTTTTTT. The chain couples TRBV5-1 to TRBJ1-4; D remains unclear. This CDR3 comprises 14 residues. Germline CDR1 and CDR2: SGHRS and YFSETQ. V was pared by 0 bases and J by 8 bases, with 11 bases between.

CDR3 sequence reads: CSAYVGLHTGELFF. For the CDR3, the DNA is TGCAGCGCTTACGTGGGGCTACACACCGGGGAGCTGTTTTTT. This chain joins TRBV29-1 and TRBJ2-2; possibly TRBD1 for D (5 bases). CDR1 is SQVTM, CDR2 ANQGSEA, per germline. The CDR3 runs to 14 residues. Trimming cost V 7 bases and J 3 bases, with 15 bases left between them.

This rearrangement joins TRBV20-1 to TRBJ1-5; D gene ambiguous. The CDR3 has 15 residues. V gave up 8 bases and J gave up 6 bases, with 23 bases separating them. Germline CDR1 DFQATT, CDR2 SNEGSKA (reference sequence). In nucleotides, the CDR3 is TGCAGTTCCGCTGCCATGACCCCTAGGGTTCAGCCCCAGCATTTT. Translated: CSSAAMTPRVQPQHF.